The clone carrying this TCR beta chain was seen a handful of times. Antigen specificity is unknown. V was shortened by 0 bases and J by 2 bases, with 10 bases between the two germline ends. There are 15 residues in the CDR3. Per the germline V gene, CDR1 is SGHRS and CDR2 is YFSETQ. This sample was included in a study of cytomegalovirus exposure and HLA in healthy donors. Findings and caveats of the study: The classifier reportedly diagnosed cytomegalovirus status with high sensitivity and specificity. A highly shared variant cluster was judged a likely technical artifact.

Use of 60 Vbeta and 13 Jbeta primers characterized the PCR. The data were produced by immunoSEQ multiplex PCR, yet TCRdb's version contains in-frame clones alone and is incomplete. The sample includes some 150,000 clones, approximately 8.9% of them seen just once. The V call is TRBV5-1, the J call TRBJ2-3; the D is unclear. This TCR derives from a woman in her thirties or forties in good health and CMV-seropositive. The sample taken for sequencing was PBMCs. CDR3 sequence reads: CASSLENSNTDTQYF. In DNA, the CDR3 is TGCGCCAGCAGCTTGGAGAACAGCAACACAGATACGCAGTATTTT. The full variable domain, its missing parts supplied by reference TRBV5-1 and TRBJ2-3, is KAGVTQTPRYLIKTRGQQVTLSCSPISGHRSVSWYQQTPGQGLQFLFEYFSETQRNKGNFPGRFSGRQFSNSRSEMNVSTLELGDSALYLCASSLENSNTDTQYFGPGTRLTVL.